The 27 T cell receptor beta chains below come from one sample, sequenced in a study of shared clonotypes between healthy human individuals. Clones were sequenced by immunoSEQ multiplex PCR, and TCRdb holds only the in-frame ones, with some missing. The data contain over a million clones, roughly 70% of them seen just once; the ten biggest clones take up about 1.5%. The sequencing sample was made of memory CD4+ T cells sorted from blood. Specified subset: CD45RA-negative fraction. These receptors originate from a man aged 18 to 30 in good health.

The genes are TRBV30 and TRBJ2-3; the D gene is possibly TRBD2 (6 bases). This CDR3 is 13 amino acids long. CDR1 GTSNPN and CDR2 SVGIG come from the germline V gene (reference sequence). With 8 bases removed from V and 5 bases from J, the gap between germline ends came to 17 bases. CDR3 DNA: TGTGCCCGTACGACTAGTACAGTAGATACGCAGTATTTT. Protein sequence: CARTTSTVDTQYF.

This chain connects TRBV11-2 to TRBJ2-1; 9 nucleotides line up with TRBD1. V lost 4 bases and J lost 11; bases outside the gene matches: 12. The V gene's germline CDR1 is SGHAT and CDR2 FQNNGV. CDR3 size: 15 residues. In nucleotides, the CDR3 is TGTGCCAGCAGCTCGGGACAGGGCTGGGGGGAAAAGCAGTTCTTC. Encoded protein: CASSSGQGWGEKQFF.

The chain couples TRBV4-1 to TRBJ1-2; 9 bases align to TRBD1. The CDR3 runs 15 residues. The V segment lost 2 bases and the J segment 2 bases; nucleotides outside the gene matches: 3. Germline V gene sequence: CDR1 MGHRA, CDR2 YSYEKL. The CDR3 loop reads CASSQNRGLNYGYTF. The CDR3 bases are TGCGCCAGCAGCCAAAACAGGGGGCTCAACTATGGCTACACCTTC.

The sample holds one count of this clone. V is TRBV6-1 and J is TRBJ2-1; 7 nucleotides match TRBD2. With V trimmed by 7 bases and J by 3 bases, 9 bases remained unmatched. The CDR3 length is 15 residues. Germline V gene data show CDR1 as MNHNS and CDR2 as SASEGT. For the CDR3, the DNA is TGTGCCAGCACCCTAAGCGGGAACCTCTACAATGAGCAGTTCTTC. Its protein is CASTLSGNLYNEQFF.

The J gene is TRBJ2-5, the V gene TRBV5-4; D ambiguous. This CDR3 has 12 amino acids. Trimming took off 0 bases at V and 5 bases at J, with 5 bases between the two ends. Per germline, CDR1 SGHNT and CDR2 YYREEE (reference sequence). CDR3: CASSLGWETQYF. As DNA, the CDR3 is TGTGCCAGCAGCTTGGGTTGGGAGACCCAGTACTTC.

The chain is built from TRBV29-1 and TRBJ1-4, with a possible D match to TRBD1 (6 bases). V lost 5 bases, J lost 11 bases, and 12 bases lay in between. Per the germline V gene, CDR1 is SQVTM and CDR2 is ANQGSEA. This CDR3 contains 11 residues. CDR3 coding DNA: TGCAGCGTTATACAGGGAGCCAAACTGTTTTTT. Its translation is CSVIQGAKLFF.

For this clone: A far larger clone is one nucleotide away, so this likely arose from a read error. The rearrangement links TRBV5-6 to TRBJ1-2; D is possibly TRBD1 (5 bases). Trimming pared 3 bases from V and 4 bases from J, leaving 7 bases between. The germline CDR1 and CDR2 sequences are SGHDT and YYEEEE. CDR3 length: 12 amino acids. CDR3 DNA: TGTGCCAGCAGCTCTGGGACCTATGGCTACACCTTC. Its protein is CASSSGTYGYTF.

This rearrangement joins TRBV5-1 to TRBJ2-3, with a tentative D call TRBD2 (5 bases). Germline loops: CDR1 SGHRS, CDR2 YFSETQ. The CDR3 is 17 residues long. V lost 3 bases and J lost 1, with 18 bases in between. Here the CDR3 reads CASSSPRLSGGTDTQYF. The CDR3 coding sequence is TGCGCCAGCAGCTCCCCCAGGTTGAGCGGCGGCACAGATACGCAGTATTTT.

This clone was seen ten or more times. The chain uses TRBV6-1 and TRBJ1-5, with TRBD1 identical over 7 bases. There are 14 residues in the CDR3. Unmatched junction bases numbered 8, after V lost 8 bases and J lost 4 bases. The germline gives CDR1 MNHNS, CDR2 SASEGT. In nucleotides, the CDR3 is TGTGCCAGCTTTCCCTCGGGACAGAATCAGCCCCAGCATTTT. This encodes CASFPSGQNQPQHF.

V is TRBV5-4 and J is TRBJ2-2, with a tentative D call TRBD2 (6 bases). The CDR3 is made up of 15 amino acids. The V gene's germline CDR1 is SGHNT and CDR2 YYREEE (reference sequence). Trimming stripped 5 bases from V and 7 bases from J, with 18 bases between. CDR3 sequence (DNA): TGTGCCAGCAGTGATTTTCGGGCGGGGAGCGGGGAGCTGTTTTTT. It codes for CASSDFRAGSGELFF. Full variable domain (rest looked up from reference TRBV5-4 and TRBJ2-2): ETGVTQSPTHLIKTRGQQVTLRCSSQSGHNTVSWYQQALGQGPQFIFQYYREEENGRGNFPPRFSGLQFPNYSSELNVNALELDDSALYLCASSDFRAGSGELFFGEGSRLTVL.

A note on this clone: Mismatch with germline at one junction end may stem from a read error. The J gene is TRBJ2-2, the V gene TRBV6-5; perhaps TRBD2 as D (6 bases). Germline-derived CDR1 and CDR2 are MNHEY and SVGAGI. CDR3 size: 15 residues. Written as DNA, the CDR3 is TGTGCCACAGCACCGGGACTGGACAACATCGGGGAGCTGTTTTTT. It yields the protein CATAPGLDNIGELFF.

This chain joins TRBV19 and TRBJ2-7, with D tentatively TRBD2 (6 bases). Trimming shortened V by 4 bases and J by 2 bases, and 21 bases separated the two germline ends. Germline lookup yields CDR1 LNHDA and CDR2 SQIVND (reference sequence). This CDR3 has 17 amino acids. The CDR3 is CASSKGTYFGFPYEQYF. The CDR3 DNA reads TGTGCCAGTAGTAAAGGGACTTACTTTGGCTTTCCCTACGAGCAGTACTTC.

J is TRBJ1-6 and V is TRBV9; D may be TRBD1 (6 bases). V lost 0 bases, J lost 4 bases, and 17 bases lay in between. The CDR3 is 18 amino acids. Germline assignment: CDR1 SGDLS and CDR2 YYNGEE. The CDR3 sequence is CASSVAAGRTEYNSPLHF. The CDR3, as DNA: TGTGCCAGCAGCGTAGCGGCGGGGAGGACAGAGTATAATTCACCCCTCCACTTT.

The chain has TRBV4-2 and TRBJ2-4, with TRBD2 identical over 14 bases. Trimming removed 1 base from V and 0 bases from J; junction bases left unmatched: 11. Germline values: CDR1 LGHNA, CDR2 YNFKEQ. The CDR3 totals 21 residues. CDR3 region: CASSQASGLAGAGGAKNIQYF. Here the CDR3 DNA reads TGTGCCAGCAGCCAAGCCTCGGGACTAGCGGGAGCCGGGGGAGCCAAAAACATTCAGTACTTC.

This clone was seen a few times. The chain employs TRBV7-6 and TRBJ1-6, with D tentatively TRBD1 (5 bases). Germline assignment: CDR1 SGHVS and CDR2 FNYEAQ. This CDR3 contains 14 residues. Trimming removed 3 bases at V and 7 bases at J, with 10 bases between. CDR3 DNA sequence: TGTGCCAGCAGCTTTACAGACAGAAATTCACCCCTCCACTTT. Translating gives CASSFTDRNSPLHF.

The chain recombines TRBV7-9 with TRBJ2-1; 10 nucleotides line up with TRBD2. From germline, CDR1 is SEHNR and CDR2 FQNEAQ (reference sequence). CDR3 size: 18 residues. V was clipped by 5 bases and J by 2 bases; unmatched bases: 12. DNA of the CDR3: TGTGCCAGCAGCCAAAAGCCCGGACTAGCGGAGACCTACAATGAGCAGTTCTTC. Protein: CASSQKPGLAETYNEQFF.

This clone has just one count. The chain combines TRBV6-1 with TRBJ2-3; 8 positions agree with TRBD2. Germline loops: CDR1 MNHNS, CDR2 SASEGT. V dropped 0 bases and J dropped 4; count of bases not matched to a gene: 9. The CDR3 has 17 amino acids. The DNA for the CDR3 is TGTGCCAGCAGTGAAGCCGGGGCGGGGGGCCGAGCAGATACGCAGTATTTT. Its translation: CASSEAGAGGRADTQYF.

This chain uses TRBV28 with TRBJ1-1; D is perhaps TRBD1 (6 bases). Trimming took 4 bases from V and 4 from J, leaving 13 bases between them. The CDR3 sequence is 14 residues long. Germline CDR1 reads MDHEN; CDR2 reads SYDVKM. The CDR3 loop reads CASSSLGGGTEAFF. The CDR3, as DNA: TGTGCCAGCAGTTCCTTGGGAGGGGGCACTGAAGCTTTCTTT. Filled out from reference TRBV28 and TRBJ1-1, the complete variable domain reads DVKVTQSSRYLVKRTGEKVFLECVQDMDHENMFWYRQDPGLGLRLIYFSYDVKMKEKGDIPEGYSVSREKKERFSLILESASTNQTSMYLCASSSLGGGTEAFFGQGTRLTVV.

On this clone itself: At the DNA level, this CDR3 is encoded by other sequences in the same sample as well. V usage is TRBV18 and J usage is TRBJ1-1, with a possible D match to TRBD1 (5 bases). The V gene lost 6 bases and the J gene lost 1 base, with 9 bases spanning the gap. The germline CDR1 and CDR2 sequences are KGHSH and LQKENI. The CDR3 length is 13 residues. CDR3: CASSGQGNTEAFF. In nucleotides, the CDR3 is TGTGCCAGCTCCGGCCAGGGGAACACTGAAGCTTTCTTT. The full variable domain, with the rest looked up from reference TRBV18 and TRBJ1-1, is NAGVMQNPRHLVRRRGQEARLRCSPMKGHSHVYWYRQLPEEGLKFMVYLQKENIIDESGMPKERFSAEFPKEGPSILRIQQVVRGDSAAYFCASSGQGNTEAFFGQGTRLTVV.

The chain links TRBV18 to TRBJ1-1; 10 bases are shared with TRBD1. This CDR3 contains 15 residues. With V trimmed by 6 bases and J by 5 bases, 9 bases remained unmatched. The germline gives CDR1 KGHSH, CDR2 LQKENI. Here the CDR3 reads CASSRDRDRGTEAFF. CDR3 nucleotide sequence: TGTGCCAGCTCCCGAGACCGGGACAGGGGAACTGAAGCTTTCTTT.

This chain uses TRBV18 with TRBJ1-2; a weak D match, TRBD1 (6 bases). V lost 2 bases, J lost 4 bases, and 11 bases lay in between. This CDR3 contains 14 residues. The germline CDR1 and CDR2 sequences are KGHSH and LQKENI. CDR3 amino acids: CASSPTDSLYGYTF. CDR3 in DNA: TGTGCCAGCTCACCAACGGACAGTCTCTATGGCTACACCTTC.

This chain uses TRBV5-1 with TRBJ2-5; 7 bases map to TRBD2. V lost 3 bases and J lost 2; bases outside the gene matches: 10. The CDR3 contains 16 residues. Germline V lookup: CDR1 SGHRS, CDR2 YFSETQ. This chain's CDR3 is CASSSGGLAAQETQYF. In nucleotides, the CDR3 is TGCGCCAGCAGCTCGGGTGGTCTAGCGGCTCAAGAGACCCAGTACTTC.

This clone appeared a few times. The rearrangement joins TRBV30 to TRBJ1-6; no reliable D call. The CDR3 is 12 amino acids. Germline-derived CDR1 and CDR2 are GTSNPN and SVGIG (reference sequence). V lost 7 bases to trimming and J lost 9 bases, with 13 bases between them. The CDR3, as DNA: TGTGCCTTATCCAGGCCCTCTTCACCCCTCCACTTT. Translation: CALSRPSSPLHF.

About this clone: Other nucleotide sequences in the sample specify the same CDR3. The V gene is TRBV18, the J gene TRBJ2-5, with 10 bases that match TRBD1. Germline CDR1 KGHSH, CDR2 LQKENI. V gave up 6 bases and J gave up 5 bases; unmatched junction bases: 6. The CDR3 has 14 amino acids. The CDR3: CASSPTGGAETQYF. The CDR3 nucleotides read TGTGCCAGCTCCCCGACAGGGGGCGCGGAGACCCAGTACTTC.

V usage is TRBV7-2 and J usage is TRBJ2-2; TRBD1 matches 8 bases. V lost 2 bases, J lost 6 bases, and 17 bases stayed unmatched. The CDR3 is 19 residues long. Germline CDR1 reads SGHTA; CDR2 reads FQGNSA. Written as DNA, the CDR3 is TGTGCCAGCAGCTTACGAGAGAAGAGGACAGGGCGGTTGGCCGGGGAGCTGTTTTTT. Residues: CASSLREKRTGRLAGELFF.

The sample holds one count of this clone. This chain joins TRBV12-5 and TRBJ2-3; TRBD1 might be the D (6 bases). CDR1 is LGHNT, CDR2 FRNRAP, per germline. This CDR3 has 17 amino acids. Deletions cut 0 bases from V and 0 bases from J, with 13 bases between. CDR3 sequence: CASGLVRGTTSTDTQYF. Here the CDR3 DNA reads TGTGCTAGTGGTTTGGTAAGGGGGACCACTAGCACAGATACGCAGTATTTT.

This chain connects TRBV9 to TRBJ2-7; 8 nucleotides agree with TRBD1. Germline V CDR1 and CDR2: SGDLS, YYNGEE. The CDR3 is made up of 16 amino acids. With 1 base clipped from V and 2 bases from J, the junction kept 8 bases outside the gene matches. In DNA, the CDR3 is TGTGCCAGCAGCGTATTGCCCGGACAGGGTACCTACGAGCAGTACTTC. As protein: CASSVLPGQGTYEQYF.